This entry describes one TCR beta chain. This sample is drawn from a study of blood T cell repertoires in COVID-19. Original processing notes: From reference gene primer amplification, estimates of nucleated cell counts were derived. Measured with immunoSEQ multiplex PCR; TCRdb has only the in-frame clones, and not every one. The V and J calls and clone size were taken over from that table, and D and trimming were inferred from the DNA. The sample includes 200,000 to 250,000 clones, roughly 88% of them seen just once. Unmatched junction bases numbered 10, after V lost 5 bases and J lost 3 bases. Germline assignment: CDR1 SGHTA and CDR2 FQGTGA. The CDR3 sequence is 16 residues long.

The V and J genes are TRBV7-3 and TRBJ2-1; 7 bases align to TRBD1. The sequenced material came from peripheral blood. This receptor was identified in a man aged 45-60 years with COVID-19, enrolled during active disease. CDR3 sequence (DNA): TGTGCCAGCAGCCAGGGGACAGAGACTTACTACAATGAGCAGTTCTTC. Protein sequence: CASSQGTETYYNEQFF.